The source of this T cell receptor beta chain is a study of vaccination effects on CD4 cells after COVID-19 (dated by TCRdb to between 2022 and 2023). As for the study more broadly: Each participant got two doses of an mRNA SARS-CoV-2 vaccine, either BNT162b2 or mRNA-1273. In both COVID-19 convalescent patients and infection-naive vaccine recipients, the study compared SARS-CoV-2 spike-specific CD4+ TCR repertoires from before mRNA vaccination with those from after it. Altogether, some ten COVID-19 convalescent patients and a few SARS-CoV-2-naive healthy vaccine recipients made up the full study. In the study, cultures from other donors were sequenced using the Oncomine TCR Beta short-read assay on an Illumina iSeq 100. The study at large found these results: The study was limited by a small number of convalescent patients and lacked early post-infection timepoints. At late post-vaccination timepoints, both infection-induced and vaccine-induced clones showed marked clonal contraction, consistent with waning T cell responses. Among healthy vaccine recipients, nearly all vaccine-induced clones were SARS-CoV-2 mono-reactive, and only 1 of 255 was cross-reactive with common cold coronaviruses.

In the ViraFEST assay, PBMC were stimulated with viral peptide pools, and antigen-specific CD4+ T cell clonotypes were then identified by expansion using TCR sequencing. After approximately 11 days of culture, CD4+ T cells were isolated with the EasySep CD4+ T cell isolation kit. The absence of prior SARS-CoV-2 infection in healthy vaccine recipients was confirmed by negative nucleocapsid antibodies before and after vaccination. Each well held roughly 2.2 million PBMC cultured in IMDM containing roughly 5% human AB serum, about 10 IU/ml IL-2 and gentamicin, along with approximately 10 ug/ml peptides. Half of the culture medium was replaced with fresh IL-2-containing medium on days 3 and 7. Unless noted otherwise, every peptide stimulation condition was cultured in triplicate wells. PBMC were separated from whole blood using Ficoll-Paque Plus gradient centrifugation and were then either cryopreserved at -140C or used fresh. The overlapping peptide pools covered the spike proteins of SARS-CoV-2 and of the common cold coronaviruses HCoV-NL63, HCoV-OC43 and HCoV-229E. Genomic DNA was extracted from cultured CD4+ T cells with the QIAamp micro DNA kit.

Libraries were constructed by the immunoSEQ multiplex PCR assay. TCR beta CDR3 sequencing was performed on DNA from the cultured, isolated CD4+ T cells. As for the authors' bioinformatics: The analysis removed non-productive TCR sequences, trimmed reads to the CDR3 region, and retained only CDR3s that were 7 or more amino acids long. Antigen-specific clonotypes were identified using the MANAFEST web app by comparison of expansion in peptide wells against reference cultures. For clones to be considered positive, expansion at FDR<0.05 versus reference and all other wells, an odds ratio above 5, and a frequency above 0.1% in two replicate wells were required. Cross-reactive clonotypes were defined as significantly expanded in SARS-CoV-2 spike wells and in at least one common cold coronavirus spike condition. CDR3 similarity was assessed by Levenshtein distance with the stringdist R package, and unrooted trees were built with ape in R 3.6.1. In TCRdb, the immuneACCESS table is reduced to in-frame sequences with V and J assigned. These tables do not hold every clone; where another copy was compared, an unresolved V gene accounts for under half, and the others remain unexplained. V and J calls and clone size are copied from that table; D and trimming were computed from the DNA. The sample table shows approximately 21,000 clones, and approximately 74% are seen once. The leading ten clones occupy approximately 10% of the sample.

This clone was observed a handful of times. Its cognate antigen has yet to be identified. There are no base qualities to consult, and no much larger clone falls within one base. CDR1 and CDR2 (SEHNR, FQNEAQ) derive from the germline V gene (reference sequence). Trimmed from V: 5 bases; trimmed from J: 14 bases; junction bases lacking a gene match: 8. Spanning cysteine to phenylalanine, the CDR3 consists of 12 amino acids. The sequence is cut down to CDR3 DNA, 36 bases in frame from base 1. The sequences come from CD4+ T cells from PBMCs cultured with HCoV-NL63 spike peptides, collected before COVID-19 vaccination. What this sample's cell subset or site label stands for: HCoV-NL63 spike overlapping peptide pool stimulation. Recombination joined TRBV7-9 with TRBJ2-1; TRBD1 matches 8 bases in the middle. The receptor was isolated from a human donor who received a COVID-19 vaccine. The sequenced DNA is TGTGCCAGCAGCGGGACAGGTCACGCGGAGTTCTTC. It is translated as CASSGTGHAEFF.